This TCR beta chain was recovered during a study of CD8 T cells in ankylosing spondylitis. General study points: Earlier reports found some motif variants in synovial fluid and blood in reactive arthritis. Significant enrichment of disease-linked clones was reportedly seen in matched ankylosing spondylitis synovial fluid. Among TCR beta sequences, a motif of several highly homologous variants appeared characteristic of ankylosing spondylitis blood.

Losses at the gene ends were 5 bases for V and 3 bases for J; bases not matched to a gene: 13. This CDR3 has 17 residues. CDR1 GTSNPN and CDR2 SVGIG come from the germline V gene (reference sequence). From the 5' RACE reads, TCRdb called clonotypes with MiXCR, one entry per CDR3 protein. The sample records about 320,000 distinct CDR3 sequences, roughly 12% being singletons. This clonotype has ten or more counts. Its matching antigen is unknown. Specimen: blood, either unsorted or a sorted T cell fraction (not recorded which). The chain is built from TRBV30 and TRBJ2-2; TRBD1 agrees at 9 bases. This sequence originates from a female donor with ankylosing spondylitis or in good health (not recorded which). The CDR3: CAWDRAPGQGYTGELFF. CDR3 DNA: TGTGCCTGGGATAGGGCCCCGGGACAGGGATACACCGGGGAGCTGTTTTTT. The full variable domain, with the rest looked up from reference TRBV30 and TRBJ2-2, is SQTIHQWPATLVQPVGSPLSLECTVEGTSNPNLYWYRQAAGRGLQLLFYSVGIGQISSEVPQNLSASRPQDRQFILSSKKLLLSDSGFYLCAWDRAPGQGYTGELFFGEGSRLTVL.